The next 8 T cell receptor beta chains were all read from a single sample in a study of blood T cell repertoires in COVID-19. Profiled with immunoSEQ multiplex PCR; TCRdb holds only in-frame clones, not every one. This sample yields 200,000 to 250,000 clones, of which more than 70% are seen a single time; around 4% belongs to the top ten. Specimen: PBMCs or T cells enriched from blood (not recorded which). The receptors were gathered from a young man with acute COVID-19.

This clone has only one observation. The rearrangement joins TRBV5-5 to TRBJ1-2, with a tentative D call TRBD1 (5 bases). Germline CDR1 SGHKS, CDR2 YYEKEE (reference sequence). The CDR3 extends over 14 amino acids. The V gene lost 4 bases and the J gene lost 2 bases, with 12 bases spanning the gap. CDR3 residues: CASSGAEDNYGYTF. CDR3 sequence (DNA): TGTGCCAGCAGCGGGGCAGAGGACAACTATGGCTACACCTTC.

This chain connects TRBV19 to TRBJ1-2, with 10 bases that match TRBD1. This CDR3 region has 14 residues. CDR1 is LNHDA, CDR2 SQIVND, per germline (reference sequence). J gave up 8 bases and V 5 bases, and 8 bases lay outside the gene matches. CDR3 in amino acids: CASSGGTGVGGYTF. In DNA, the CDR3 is TGTGCCAGTAGTGGAGGGACAGGGGTTGGCGGCTACACCTTC.

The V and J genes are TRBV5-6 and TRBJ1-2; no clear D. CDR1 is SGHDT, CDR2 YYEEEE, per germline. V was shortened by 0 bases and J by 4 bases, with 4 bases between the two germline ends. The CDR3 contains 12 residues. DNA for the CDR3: TGTGCCAGCAGCTTGGACAGCTATGGCTACACCTTC. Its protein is CASSLDSYGYTF.

CDR3 loop: CASSPLTGLSSYNEQFF. As DNA, the CDR3 is TGTGCCAGCAGCCCCTTGACAGGGTTAAGCTCCTACAATGAGCAGTTCTTC. The V gene is TRBV4-2, the J gene TRBJ2-1; 7 bases match TRBD1. Germline-derived CDR1 and CDR2 are LGHNA and YNFKEQ. V trimming: 4 bases; J trimming: 0 bases; junction bases outside the gene matches: 9. The CDR3 has 17 residues.

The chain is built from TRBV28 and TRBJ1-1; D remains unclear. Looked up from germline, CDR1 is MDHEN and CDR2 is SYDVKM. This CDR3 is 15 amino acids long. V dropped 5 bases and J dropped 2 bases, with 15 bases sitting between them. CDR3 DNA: TGTGCCAGCAGTCCGTCACAGCTACCAAACACTGAAGCTTTCTTT. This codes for CASSPSQLPNTEAFF.

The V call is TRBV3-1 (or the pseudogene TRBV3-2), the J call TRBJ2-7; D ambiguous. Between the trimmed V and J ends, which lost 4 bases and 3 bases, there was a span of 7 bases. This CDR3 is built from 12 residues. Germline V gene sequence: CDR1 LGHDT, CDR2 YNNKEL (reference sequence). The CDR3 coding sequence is TGTGCCAGCAGCCGTCAGGACTACGAGCAGTACTTC. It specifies CASSRQDYEQYF.

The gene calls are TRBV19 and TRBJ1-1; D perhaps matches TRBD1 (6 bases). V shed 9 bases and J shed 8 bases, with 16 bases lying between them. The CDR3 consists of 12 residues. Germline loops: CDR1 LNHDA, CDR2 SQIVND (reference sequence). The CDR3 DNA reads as TGTGCCAGCAGCGGAGGGGGGGCGGAAGCTTTCTTT. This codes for CASSGGGAEAFF.

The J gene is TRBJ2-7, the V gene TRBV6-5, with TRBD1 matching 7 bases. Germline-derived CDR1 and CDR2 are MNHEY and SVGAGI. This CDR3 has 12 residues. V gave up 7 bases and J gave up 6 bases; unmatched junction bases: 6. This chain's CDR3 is CASMGQPFEQYF. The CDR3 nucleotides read TGTGCCAGCATGGGACAGCCCTTCGAGCAGTACTTC.